This entry lists 30 T cell receptor beta chains sequenced from one sample in a study of spatial heterogeneity in lung cancer. The study's findings and limits: Tumors with more nonsynonymous mutations had more expanded intratumoral alpha and beta TCRs.

No cognate antigen is known for these TCRs. TCRdb recomputed calls from the 5' RACE reads with MiXCR, one row per CDR3 protein. The table has 9,500 to 11,000 distinct CDR3 sequences, 9% to 15% seen once. The time point is: sample taken at primary tumor resection. This specimen consisted of lung tumor tissue, obtained at surgery. The receptors come from a male donor with early-stage non-small cell lung cancer.

This clonotype has at least ten counts. This beta chain is a stray read from a library made for alpha chains; its abundance is not meaningful. The J gene is TRBJ2-7, the V gene TRBV5-1, with 12 bases aligning to TRBD2. Germline values: CDR1 SGHRS, CDR2 YFSETQ. CDR3 length: 15 amino acids. V lost 5 bases, J lost 0 bases, and 3 bases stayed unmatched. In nucleotides, the CDR3 is TGCGCCAGCAGTTTGACTAGCGGGAGCTCCTACGAGCAGTACTTC. This translates into CASSLTSGSSYEQYF.

This clonotype came up many times. The library was designed around alpha chains, so this beta chain is a stray read whose abundance carries little weight. The V gene is TRBV30, the J gene TRBJ2-3, with 8 bases that match TRBD2. The V and J ends lost 3 bases and 4 bases, in that order; junction bases with no gene match: 9. Germline CDR1 and CDR2: GTSNPN and SVGIG (reference sequence). This CDR3 has 15 residues. In nucleotides, the CDR3 is TGTGCCTGGAGCCCAGGGACTAGTGAGGCAGATACGCAGTATTTT. Translating it yields CAWSPGTSEADTQYF.

This clonotype was observed at least ten times. Because the library targeted alpha chains, this beta chain is an off-target read whose size means little. The rearrangement uses TRBV9 and TRBJ2-2; 11 nucleotides line up with TRBD1. With 3 bases clipped from V and 6 bases from J, the junction kept 4 bases outside the gene matches. This CDR3 contains 15 residues. Germline V lookup: CDR1 SGDLS, CDR2 YYNGEE. The DNA for the CDR3 is TGTGCCAGCAGCGGGACAGGGGGCTTGCCCGGGGAGCTGTTTTTT. It yields the protein CASSGTGGLPGELFF. Together with reference TRBV9 and TRBJ2-2, the CDR3 gives the full variable domain: DSGVTQTPKHLITATGQRVTLRCSPRSGDLSVYWYQQSLDQGLQFLIQYYNGEERAKGNILERFSAQQFPDLHSELNLSSLELGDSALYFCASSGTGGLPGELFFGEGSRLTVL.

This clonotype was counted at least ten times. This beta chain is a stray read from a library made for alpha chains; its abundance is not meaningful. This rearrangement joins TRBV6-1 to TRBJ2-7; D is ambiguous. Trimming shortened V by 0 bases and J by 1 base, and 4 bases separated the two germline ends. This CDR3 spans 13 amino acids. Germline V gives CDR1 MNHNS, CDR2 SASEGT. DNA of the CDR3: TGTGCCAGCAGTGAAGCTGCATCCTACGAGCAGTACTTC. Residues: CASSEAASYEQYF.

By sample share, this clonotype is medium-sized. This beta chain slipped into a library made for alpha chains as a stray read, so its size is not meaningful. V gene TRBV6-5 combines with J gene TRBJ1-6; TRBD1 aligns across 12 bases. The junction had 7 bases not matched to a gene; V was cut back by 0 bases and J by 10 bases. The CDR3 is 17 amino acids. Germline V gives CDR1 MNHEY, CDR2 SVGAGI. The CDR3 protein is CASSYSSGTGGNSPLHF. DNA for the CDR3: TGTGCCAGCAGTTACTCCTCCGGGACAGGGGGCAACTCACCCCTCCACTTT.

This clonotype was counted many times. This beta chain appears as a stray read in a library generated for alpha chains; its size is not informative. The V gene is TRBV7-9, the J gene TRBJ1-1, with no clear D. Per the germline V gene, CDR1 is SEHNR and CDR2 is FQNEAQ (reference sequence). This CDR3 is built from 13 residues. Between the trimmed V and J ends, which lost 2 bases and 3 bases, there was a span of 7 bases. The CDR3 here is CASSLQAYTEAFF. CDR3 in DNA: TGTGCCAGCAGCTTACAGGCGTACACTGAAGCTTTCTTT. Combining the CDR3 with reference TRBV7-9 and TRBJ1-1 gives the whole variable domain DTGVSQNPRHKITKRGQNVTFRCDPISEHNRLYWYRQTLGQGPEFLTYFQNEAQLEKSRLLSDRFSAERPKGSFSTLEIQRTEQGDSAMYLCASSLQAYTEAFFGQGTRLTVV.

This clonotype qualifies as medium-sized. A library prepared for alpha chains yielded this beta chain as an off-target read; its size is of little meaning. V gene TRBV14 combines with J gene TRBJ2-1; D not certain. The V and J ends lost 4 bases and 9 bases respectively, with 13 bases between them. Germline-derived CDR1 and CDR2 are SGHDN and FVKESK. The CDR3 has 13 amino acids. CDR3 DNA sequence: TGTGCCAGCAGCCTTTCTCTTGTCGGTGAGCAGTTCTTC. Translation: CASSLSLVGEQFF.

Within the sample, this clonotype is medium-sized. Found in a library prepared for alpha chains, this beta chain is an off-target read, and its abundance has little meaning. The V gene is TRBV28, the J gene TRBJ2-3; 7 nucleotides align to TRBD2. The V segment lost 4 bases and the J segment 6 bases; nucleotides outside the gene matches: 13. This CDR3 is built from 16 residues. The germline V gene encodes CDR1 MDHEN and CDR2 SYDVKM. The CDR3: CASSSSTSFLLDTQYF. Written as DNA, the CDR3 is TGTGCCAGCAGTTCCTCGACTAGCTTTCTGTTGGATACGCAGTATTTT.

This clonotype rates as medium-sized. This beta chain is a stray read from a library made for alpha chains; its abundance is not meaningful. The chain recombines TRBV6-2 or TRBV6-3 with TRBJ1-1; D not resolved. The CDR3 loop spans 13 amino acids. The germline gives CDR1 MNHEY, CDR2 SVGEGT. V dropped 6 bases and J dropped 0 bases, with 8 bases sitting between them. This CDR3 reads CASSLMMNTEAFF. The DNA for the CDR3 is TGTGCCAGCAGCCTTATGATGAACACTGAAGCTTTCTTT.

Many counts were recorded for this clonotype. As an off-target read in a library built for alpha chains, this beta chain has a frequency of little significance. The CDR3 region has the DNA TGTGCCAGCAGCAGAGGAAGGGCTCCGGCCGAGCAGTACTTC. Translated: CASSRGRAPAEQYF. The V gene is TRBV5-4, the J gene TRBJ2-7; no clear D. CDR1 is SGHNT and CDR2 is YYREEE in the germline V gene (reference sequence). The CDR3 is 14 amino acids. The V end was cut by 4 bases, the J end by 6 bases, with 17 bases between.

This clonotype is labeled as large. This beta chain is off target for a library built for alpha chains, so its abundance means little. The rearrangement links TRBV20-1 to TRBJ2-2, with 7 bases fitting TRBD2. V trimming: 3 bases; J trimming: 0 bases; junction bases outside the gene matches: 7. The CDR3 is 16 residues long. Germline V gives CDR1 DFQATT, CDR2 SNEGSKA (reference sequence). The CDR3 DNA reads as TGCAGTGCTAGTAGCAGCGGGACGGCGAACACCGGGGAGCTGTTTTTT. Translation: CSASSSGTANTGELFF.

This clonotype was found a few times. This beta chain is a stray sequence in a library constructed for alpha chains; its clone size is not meaningful. The chain recombines TRBV14 with TRBJ1-2; TRBD1 agrees at 7 bases. Trimming removed 1 base from V and 9 bases from J; junction bases left unmatched: 5. This CDR3 is built from 13 residues. CDR1 is SGHDN and CDR2 is FVKESK in the germline V gene. The CDR3 DNA reads TGTGCCAGCAGCCAAGCAACAGGGGCACGCTACACCTTC. Protein product: CASSQATGARYTF. The entire variable domain, with the rest obtained from reference TRBV14 and TRBJ1-2, is as follows: EAGVTQFPSHSVIEKGQTVTLRCDPISGHDNLYWYRRVMGKEIKFLLHFVKESKQDESGMPNNRFLAERTGGTYSTLKVQPAELEDSGVYFCASSQATGARYTFGSGTRLTVV.

This clonotype was found many times. Because this beta chain is a stray read in a library intended to capture alpha chains, its abundance should not be given much weight. This chain joins TRBV29-1 and TRBJ2-2, with D hard to call. V gave up 4 bases and J gave up 6 bases, with 18 bases separating them. Germline-derived CDR1 and CDR2 are SQVTM and ANQGSEA. The length of the CDR3 is 15 residues. CDR3 loop: CSVAVSSSHSGELFF. CDR3 bases: TGCAGCGTTGCGGTTAGCAGTAGCCATTCCGGGGAGCTGTTTTTT.

In this sample, this clonotype turned up many times. This beta chain is an off-target read within a library intended for alpha chains, so its frequency means little. The CDR3 nucleotides are TGCGCCAGCAGCGCGGGACAGGACACAGATACGCAGTATTTT. This encodes CASSAGQDTDTQYF. The rearrangement joins TRBV5-1 to TRBJ2-3, with 8 bases aligning to TRBD1. The J segment lost 2 bases and the V segment lost 4 bases, leaving 3 bases of the junction unmatched. Per germline, CDR1 SGHRS and CDR2 YFSETQ. The CDR3 totals 14 residues.

By sample fraction, this clonotype is medium-sized (0.01 to 0.1%). With the library built for alpha chains, this beta chain is off target and its frequency is not meaningful. The rearrangement joins TRBV20-1 to TRBJ1-2; maybe TRBD1 (6 bases). V was clipped by 1 base and J by 8 bases, with 14 bases between them. This CDR3 comprises 13 residues. Germline values: CDR1 DFQATT, CDR2 SNEGSKA (reference sequence). The DNA of the CDR3 is TGCAGTGCTAGAGTAACAGGGAGATTGGGCTACACCTTC. Translation gives CSARVTGRLGYTF.

This clonotype was counted ten times or more. Within a library made for alpha chains, this beta chain is off target, and its count is uninformative. This chain links TRBV27 with TRBJ2-1; a possible D gene is TRBD2 (6 bases). The CDR3 is 12 residues long. V was trimmed by 5 bases and J by 8 bases, leaving 10 bases between them. The germline CDR1 and CDR2 sequences are MNHEY and SMNVEV (reference sequence). CDR3 in amino acids: CASSMGGDEQFF. The CDR3 bases are TGTGCCAGCAGTATGGGGGGAGATGAGCAGTTCTTC.

This clonotype was seen ten or more times. A library made for alpha chains picked up this beta chain off target, so its size means little. The rearrangement uses TRBV20-1 and TRBJ2-3; D is unclear. The ends were cut back, 0 bases at V and 0 bases at J, with 4 bases in the middle. Germline V gene data show CDR1 as DFQATT and CDR2 as SNEGSKA (reference sequence). The CDR3 sequence is 13 residues long. CDR3 coding DNA: TGCAGTGCTAGAGATCGCAGCACAGATACGCAGTATTTT. It codes for CSARDRSTDTQYF.

Points on this clonotype: As an off-target read in a library built for alpha chains, this beta chain has a frequency of little significance. The chain joins TRBV5-1 to TRBJ2-2; 10 bases fit TRBD1. This CDR3 region has 17 residues. V dropped 4 bases and J dropped 3; count of bases not matched to a gene: 9. Germline CDR1 and CDR2: SGHRS and YFSETQ. CDR3: CASSEGQGIPYTGELFF. The CDR3 nucleotides are TGCGCCAGCAGCGAGGGACAGGGGATCCCCTACACCGGGGAGCTGTTTTTT.

Remarks on this clonotype: This beta chain is an off-target read within a library intended for alpha chains, so its frequency means little. The chain couples TRBV12-3 or TRBV12-4 to TRBJ2-5; TRBD2 aligns across 11 bases. This CDR3 is built from 17 residues. V shed 6 bases, J shed 0 bases, and the junction held 9 bases outside the gene matches. DNA of the CDR3: TGTGCCAGCAGCAAACAGCGGGGACTAGCGGACCAAGAGACCCAGTACTTC. Translation: CASSKQRGLADQETQYF.

This clonotype has ten or more counts. Because this beta chain is a stray read in a library intended to capture alpha chains, its abundance should not be given much weight. The chain joins TRBV5-1 to TRBJ2-2; 9 bases fit TRBD1. The CDR3 runs 15 residues. V lost 4 bases, J lost 4 bases, and 5 bases stayed unmatched. Germline assignment: CDR1 SGHRS and CDR2 YFSETQ. The CDR3 spells CASSHSGQGTGELFF. In DNA form, the CDR3 reads TGCGCCAGCAGCCACTCGGGACAGGGCACCGGGGAGCTGTTTTTT.

By share, this clonotype ranks as medium-sized (0.01 to 0.1%). This beta chain is an off-target read within a library intended for alpha chains, so its frequency means little. The chain is built from TRBV20-1 and TRBJ2-3; D assignment may be TRBD1 or TRBD2 (5 bases each). Germline values: CDR1 DFQATT, CDR2 SNEGSKA (reference sequence). Trimming pared 5 bases from V and 6 bases from J, leaving 12 bases between. This CDR3 has 12 residues. CDR3 amino acids: CSAGGRLDTQYF. The CDR3 region has the DNA TGCAGTGCTGGGGGTCGCCTCGATACGCAGTATTTT.

This clonotype was recorded at least ten times. This beta chain turned up in a library designed for alpha chains; as an off-target read, its abundance says little. The chain joins TRBV4-2 to TRBJ2-4; 9 nucleotides agree with TRBD2. V shed 1 base and J 0 bases; nucleotides not matched to a gene: 10. Germline loops: CDR1 LGHNA, CDR2 YNFKEQ. The CDR3 loop spans 19 amino acids. The CDR3, as DNA: TGTGCCAGCAGCCAAGTAGGTAGCGGGAGTACACTAGCCAAAAACATTCAGTACTTC. Protein sequence: CASSQVGSGSTLAKNIQYF.

Regarding this clonotype: Since the library was made to target alpha chains, this beta chain is a stray read and its abundance is not meaningful. The chain recombines TRBV11-1 with TRBJ2-1; TRBD2 agrees at 11 bases. Losses at the gene ends were 2 bases for V and 3 bases for J; bases not matched to a gene: 3. Germline V gene lookup returns CDR1 SGHAT and CDR2 FQDESV (reference sequence). This CDR3 has 16 residues. The CDR3 nucleotides are TGTGCCAGCAGCTTAAGCGGGACTAGCGGCTACAATGAGCAGTTCTTC. It translates to CASSLSGTSGYNEQFF.

This clonotype was recorded at least ten times. This beta chain came through as a stray read in a library set up for alpha chains, and its size says little. This chain uses TRBV14 with TRBJ1-1; D not certain. Trimming pared 4 bases from V and 2 bases from J, leaving 11 bases between. Germline V CDR1 and CDR2: SGHDN, FVKESK. The CDR3 totals 14 residues. Here the CDR3 DNA reads TGTGCCAGCAGCCTTTTGCGGGCTAACACTGAAGCTTTCTTT. Its translation is CASSLLRANTEAFF.

This clonotype has at least ten counts. Within a library made for alpha chains, this beta chain is off target, and its count is uninformative. J is TRBJ2-4 and V is TRBV20-1; unclear D gene. This CDR3 has 14 residues. The germline V gene has CDR1 DFQATT and CDR2 SNEGSKA (reference sequence). Trimming removed 2 bases at V and 2 bases at J, with 10 bases between. For the CDR3, the DNA is TGCAGTGCTAGATCCCTACTCTCCAAAAACATTCAGTACTTC. This codes for CSARSLLSKNIQYF.

By frequency in the sample, this clonotype is medium-sized. This beta chain is a stray read from a library made for alpha chains; its abundance is not meaningful. This rearrangement joins TRBV15 to TRBJ2-4; D gene unclear. Trimming cost V 3 bases and J 0 bases, with 9 bases left between them. Germline V gives CDR1 LNHNV, CDR2 YYDKDF (reference sequence). This CDR3 has 15 amino acids. The CDR3 coding sequence is TGTGCCACCAGCAGTCCGTCCTTAGCCAAAAACATTCAGTACTTC. It encodes CATSSPSLAKNIQYF.

This clonotype was seen at least ten times. The library was designed around alpha chains, so this beta chain is a stray read whose abundance carries little weight. The gene calls are TRBV5-5 and TRBJ2-5; TRBD1 aligns across 9 bases. The CDR3 has 15 amino acids. Germline V lookup: CDR1 SGHKS, CDR2 YYEKEE (reference sequence). The V segment lost 5 bases and the J segment 4 bases; nucleotides outside the gene matches: 9. CDR3 coding DNA: TGTGCCAGCAGTTCTCCGGGACAGGGTTTAGAGACCCAGTACTTC. Encoded protein: CASSSPGQGLETQYF.

As concerns this clonotype: A library prepared for alpha chains yielded this beta chain as an off-target read; its size is of little meaning. The chain employs TRBV10-3 and TRBJ2-3, with TRBD1 identical over 10 bases. V shed 6 bases, J shed 3 bases, and the junction held 3 bases outside the gene matches. Germline V lookup: CDR1 ENHRY, CDR2 SYGVKD. The CDR3 has 14 residues. CDR3 DNA sequence: TGTGCCATCAGACCGGGACAGGGGACAGATACGCAGTATTTT. Protein product: CAIRPGQGTDTQYF.

The sample holds many counts of this clonotype. This beta chain is a stray sequence in a library constructed for alpha chains; its clone size is not meaningful. The chain carries TRBV15 and TRBJ2-3; D is perhaps TRBD1 (5 bases). CDR1 LNHNV and CDR2 YYDKDF come from the germline V gene (reference sequence). V was cut by 1 base and J by 6 bases, with 14 bases left in between. This CDR3 contains 15 residues. This CDR3 reads CATSRASLTGDTQYF. In nucleotides, the CDR3 is TGTGCCACCAGCAGAGCCTCCCTAACAGGCGATACGCAGTATTTT.

This clonotype was detected ten times or more. Because this beta chain is a stray read in a library intended to capture alpha chains, its abundance should not be given much weight. The rearrangement links TRBV6-1 to TRBJ1-1, with 11 bases aligning to TRBD1. This CDR3 region has 15 residues. J lost 5 bases, V lost 8 bases, and 10 bases had no gene match. Germline V lookup: CDR1 MNHNS, CDR2 SASEGT. CDR3 coding DNA: TGTGCCAGCTCTTGGACAGGGGGCGCGGAGACTGAAGCTTTCTTT. Protein sequence: CASSWTGGAETEAFF.